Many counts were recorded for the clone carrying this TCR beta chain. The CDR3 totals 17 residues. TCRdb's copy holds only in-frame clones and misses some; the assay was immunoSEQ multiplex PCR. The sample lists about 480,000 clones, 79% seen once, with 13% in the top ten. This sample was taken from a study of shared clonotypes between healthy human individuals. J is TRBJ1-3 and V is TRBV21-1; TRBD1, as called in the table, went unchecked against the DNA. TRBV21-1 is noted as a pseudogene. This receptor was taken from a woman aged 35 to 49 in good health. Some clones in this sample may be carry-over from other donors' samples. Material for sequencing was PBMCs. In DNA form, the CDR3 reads TGTGCCAGCAGCGCCGGGACAGGCCTTAGCTCTGGAAACACCATATATTTT. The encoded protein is CASSAGTGLSSGNTIYF.